Listed here is a single T cell receptor beta chain. Its antigen is not identified. The CDR3 is made up of 12 amino acids. Germline CDR1 and CDR2: LNHDA and SQIVND (reference sequence). The germline V and J ends were trimmed by 10 bases and 6 bases, with 14 bases remaining between them. The data belong to a study of OX40 agonist ivuxolimab in advanced cancers. Some clones are missing from TCRdb's copy, which holds only in-frame ones; the method was immunoSEQ multiplex PCR. The sample lists about 81,000 clones; roughly 91% were seen once. General study results and limits: Antigen targets of the expanded peripheral T cells went undetermined.

This sample comprised CD4+ or CD8+ T cells sorted from blood, obtained in a trial of the OX40 agonist ivuxolimab. The sequence came from an adult with an advanced solid tumor such as melanoma, head and neck, liver or kidney cancer. The chain couples TRBV19 to TRBJ2-3; D call uncertain. DNA for the CDR3: TGTGCCACCCTGGCGAGTAGGGATACGCAGTATTTT. This gives the protein CATLASRDTQYF. The variable domain in full, with the rest retrieved from reference TRBV19 and TRBJ2-3, is DGGITQSPKYLFRKEGQNVTLSCEQNLNHDAMYWYRQDPGQGLRLIYYSQIVNDFQKGDIAEGYSVSREKKESFPLTVTSAQKNPTAFYLCATLASRDTQYFGPGTRLTVL.